This is a list of T cell receptor beta chains from one sample in a study of spatial heterogeneity in lung cancer. TCRdb independently ran MiXCR on the 5' RACE reads; one entry per CDR3 protein. This sample has 25,000 or so distinct CDR3 sequences, with 4.7% found just once. Here the sequenced sample was PBMCs, taken at surgery. Every receptor here comes from a male donor with early-stage non-small cell lung cancer. Each CDR3 is given with its conserved first and last residue. The D gene is left open where the match is weak. Size is stated as once, few, many, or a class for an expanded clone.

V	J	D	size	DNA	CDR3
TRBV28	TRBJ1-2	TRBD1	many	TGTGCCAGCAGTTTATCAGGGGGACAGGGGAACTATGGCTACACCTTC	CASSLSGGQGNYGYTF
TRBV5-5	TRBJ1-3	NA	many	TGTGCCAGCAGCCCTACGGGGTCCTCTGGAAACACCATATATTTT	CASSPTGSSGNTIYF
TRBV27	TRBJ2-5	TRBD2	many	TGTGCCAGCAGTTTATTCGGCCCAGCGGGAGTGCCGAAGACCCAGTACTTC	CASSLFGPAGVPKTQYF
TRBV28	TRBJ2-7	NA	many	TGTGCCAGCAGTTTTATCTCCACAGGACCCTACGAGCAGTACTTC	CASSFISTGPYEQYF
TRBV6-1	TRBJ2-3	NA	many	TGTGCCAGCAGGATGAGACTGACCACAGATACGCAGTATTTT	CASRMRLTTDTQYF
TRBV3-1	TRBJ2-3	NA	many	TGTGCCAGCAGCCGCGGACTGAGCACAGATACGCAGTATTTT	CASSRGLSTDTQYF
TRBV7-6	TRBJ2-1	TRBD2	many	TGTGCCAGCAGCTTATCGGGGGGTAGTGAGCAGTTCTTC	CASSLSGGSEQFF
TRBV7-2	TRBJ2-5	NA	many	TGTGCCAGCAGCCAATGGGGGGACCTCCGAGAGACCCAGTACTTC	CASSQWGDLRETQYF
TRBV5-1	TRBJ2-7	NA	many	TGCGCCAGCAGCTTGGGGGGGTACGAGCAGTACTTC	CASSLGGYEQYF
TRBV7-2	TRBJ1-4	TRBD1	many	TGTGCCAGCACCCTATACAGGGGTCGGAATGAAAAACTGTTTTTT	CASTLYRGRNEKLFF
TRBV6-5	TRBJ2-5	TRBD1	many	TGTGCCAGCAGGCCGGGACAGGGAGGCCAAGAGACCCAGTACTTC	CASRPGQGGQETQYF
TRBV18	TRBJ2-1	TRBD2	many	TGTGCCAGCTCACCACCGTCCGGGGGGGAGCAGTTCTTC	CASSPPSGGEQFF
TRBV11-3	TRBJ2-1	NA	many	TGTGCCAGCAGCCCCTCTGTAGGGGGGCAGTTCTTC	CASSPSVGGQFF
TRBV19	TRBJ2-5	TRBD2	many	TGTGCCAGTAGTATAGGTTCTAGCGGGAGAGGAGAGACCCAGTACTTC	CASSIGSSGRGETQYF
TRBV24-1	TRBJ2-2	NA	many	TGTGCCACCAGTGATGTTAGGGGACGAGCCGGGGAGCTGTTTTTT	CATSDVRGRAGELFF
TRBV11-2	TRBJ2-1	TRBD2	many	TGTGCCAGCAGCCCCCGAGGAGCGGGAGTGGGCAATGAGCAGTTCTTC	CASSPRGAGVGNEQFF